These T cell receptor beta chains were read from a single sample in a study of identical twins. TCRdb re-called the 5' RACE reads with MiXCR, one entry per CDR3 protein. The data contain nearly 200,000 distinct CDR3 sequences, around 15% of them singletons. These same records also appear under a second study, on T cells expressing NK-cell markers.

The sequencing input was CD8+ T cells sorted from blood. The receptor source for this set is a woman aged 18-30 years in good health. The CDR3 runs from the conserved cysteine through the conserved F or W. A D gene is named only where the DNA matches it firmly. Size tells how often a clone was seen (once, few, many) or the class of an expanded clone, and some rows leave it out.

D gene: -; V gene: TRBV10-2; clone size: -; J gene: TRBJ1-2; CDR3 protein: CASSVGERGYTF; CDR3 DNA: TGCGCCAGCAGTGTGGGGGAGCGGGGCTACACCTTC
D gene: -; V gene: TRBV11-2; clone size: few; J gene: TRBJ2-5; CDR3 protein: CASNGYPVVIPETQYF; CDR3 DNA: TGTGCCAGCAACGGATACCCCGTGGTCATCCCAGAGACCCAGTACTTC
D gene: -; V gene: TRBV20-1; clone size: few; J gene: TRBJ2-3; CDR3 protein: CSARDLGGWPDTQYF; CDR3 DNA: TGCAGTGCTAGAGACCTAGGAGGCTGGCCAGATACGCAGTATTTT
D gene: TRBD2; V gene: TRBV20-1; clone size: -; J gene: TRBJ2-3; CDR3 protein: CSARKFPGLAGGPADTQYF; CDR3 DNA: TGCAGTGCTAGGAAATTCCCGGGACTAGCGGGAGGGCCCGCAGATACGCAGTATTTT
D gene: TRBD2; V gene: TRBV6-2/TRBV6-3; clone size: -; J gene: TRBJ2-1; CDR3 protein: CASTYQTSEAGAYNEQFF; CDR3 DNA: TGTGCCAGCACCTATCAGACTTCGGAAGCGGGAGCCTACAATGAGCAGTTCTTC
D gene: -; V gene: TRBV18; clone size: few; J gene: TRBJ2-1; CDR3 protein: CASSTARNEQFF; CDR3 DNA: TGTGCCAGCTCGACTGCGCGTAATGAGCAGTTCTTC
D gene: -; V gene: TRBV5-5; clone size: few; J gene: TRBJ1-6; CDR3 protein: CASSSDPWSSYNSPLHF; CDR3 DNA: TGTGCCAGCAGCTCGGACCCGTGGAGCTCCTATAATTCACCCCTCCACTTT
D gene: TRBD2; V gene: TRBV7-2; clone size: -; J gene: TRBJ2-3; CDR3 protein: CASSLAFGTSGTRTDTQYF; CDR3 DNA: TGTGCCAGCAGCTTAGCGTTCGGAACTAGCGGGACCCGCACAGATACGCAGTATTTT
D gene: -; V gene: TRBV7-9; clone size: -; J gene: TRBJ1-4; CDR3 protein: CASSSLDEKLFF; CDR3 DNA: TGTGCCAGCAGCTCCCTGGATGAAAAACTGTTTTTT
D gene: -; V gene: TRBV9; clone size: few; J gene: TRBJ1-4; CDR3 protein: CASSVASRGWSDEKLFF; CDR3 DNA: TGTGCCAGCAGCGTAGCGAGCAGGGGTTGGTCCGATGAAAAACTGTTTTTT
D gene: -; V gene: TRBV12-5; clone size: few; J gene: TRBJ2-5; CDR3 protein: CASGPPSRDPFESQYF; CDR3 DNA: TGTGCTAGTGGTCCCCCCTCTAGGGACCCATTTGAGTCTCAGTACTTC
D gene: TRBD2; V gene: TRBV20-1; clone size: few; J gene: TRBJ2-1; CDR3 protein: CSATGLAGERVLNEQFF; CDR3 DNA: TGCAGTGCTACTGGACTAGCGGGAGAGAGGGTACTTAATGAGCAGTTCTTC
D gene: -; V gene: TRBV7-9; clone size: -; J gene: TRBJ2-1; CDR3 protein: CASERAGSYNEQFF; CDR3 DNA: TGTGCCAGCGAGCGAGCGGGCTCCTACAATGAGCAGTTCTTC
D gene: -; V gene: TRBV9; clone size: few; J gene: TRBJ1-5; CDR3 protein: CASSGGNSNQPQHF; CDR3 DNA: TGTGCCAGCAGCGGAGGGAATAGCAATCAGCCCCAGCATTTT
D gene: -; V gene: TRBV29-1; clone size: -; J gene: TRBJ1-3; CDR3 protein: CSVEASGWGEVRGNTIYF; CDR3 DNA: TGCAGCGTTGAAGCTTCTGGTTGGGGGGAAGTACGAGGAAACACCATATATTTT
D gene: TRBD2; V gene: TRBV7-3; clone size: -; J gene: TRBJ2-3; CDR3 protein: CASSTSSGGATDTQYF; CDR3 DNA: TGTGCCAGCAGCACCAGTAGCGGGGGGGCAACCGATACGCAGTATTTT
D gene: -; V gene: TRBV4-2; clone size: -; J gene: TRBJ2-1; CDR3 protein: CASSQLSRGNGHEQFF; CDR3 DNA: TGTGCCAGCAGCCAACTATCCAGGGGAAATGGCCATGAGCAGTTCTTC
D gene: -; V gene: TRBV9; clone size: few; J gene: TRBJ2-7; CDR3 protein: CASSPGPKAYEQYF; CDR3 DNA: TGTGCCAGCAGCCCAGGACCCAAGGCCTACGAGCAGTACTTC
D gene: -; V gene: TRBV7-6; clone size: -; J gene: TRBJ1-1; CDR3 protein: CASRFGPATEAFF; CDR3 DNA: TGTGCCAGCAGATTCGGGCCCGCGACTGAAGCTTTCTTT
D gene: TRBD2; V gene: TRBV18; clone size: -; J gene: TRBJ2-3; CDR3 protein: CASSRDGLAVVTDTQYF; CDR3 DNA: TGTGCCAGCTCACGAGACGGACTAGCGGTCGTCACAGATACGCAGTATTTT
D gene: -; V gene: TRBV12-3/TRBV12-4; clone size: few; J gene: TRBJ2-3; CDR3 protein: CASSFNDRGYF; CDR3 DNA: TGTGCCAGCAGTTTTAACGACCGAGGGTATTTT
D gene: -; V gene: TRBV6-5; clone size: few; J gene: TRBJ2-7; CDR3 protein: CASSYSFGVSFYEQYF; CDR3 DNA: TGTGCCAGCAGTTACTCTTTCGGGGTTTCTTTTTACGAGCAGTACTTC
D gene: -; V gene: TRBV5-8; clone size: -; J gene: TRBJ1-5; CDR3 protein: CASSYKIGWPQHF; CDR3 DNA: TGTGCCAGCAGCTACAAGATAGGGTGGCCCCAGCATTTT
D gene: TRBD2; V gene: TRBV20-1; clone size: -; J gene: TRBJ2-1; CDR3 protein: CSARTTGGGTYNEQFF; CDR3 DNA: TGCAGTGCTAGAACGACGGGGGGAGGAACCTACAATGAGCAGTTCTTC
D gene: -; V gene: TRBV7-7; clone size: few; J gene: TRBJ2-7; CDR3 protein: CASSLGGGPRNYEQYF; CDR3 DNA: TGTGCTAGCAGCTTAGGCGGGGGCCCCCGAAACTACGAGCAGTACTTC
D gene: -; V gene: TRBV6-2/TRBV6-3; clone size: many; J gene: TRBJ2-7; CDR3 protein: CASTYSYEQYF; CDR3 DNA: TGTGCCAGCACCTATAGCTACGAGCAGTACTTC
D gene: -; V gene: TRBV25-1; clone size: -; J gene: TRBJ2-5; CDR3 protein: CASSESTTEETQYF; CDR3 DNA: TGTGCCAGCAGTGAATCTACTACGGAAGAGACCCAGTACTTC
D gene: -; V gene: TRBV29-1; clone size: -; J gene: TRBJ2-2; CDR3 protein: CSVERTGELFF; CDR3 DNA: TGCAGCGTTGAAAGGACCGGGGAGCTGTTTTTT
D gene: -; V gene: TRBV16; clone size: few; J gene: TRBJ1-1; CDR3 protein: CASSQDRLRTEAFF; CDR3 DNA: TGTGCCAGCAGTCAAGACAGGCTGAGGACTGAAGCTTTCTTT
D gene: TRBD1; V gene: TRBV12-3/TRBV12-4; clone size: few; J gene: TRBJ1-5; CDR3 protein: CASSPSDRGFQPQHF; CDR3 DNA: TGTGCCAGCAGTCCCTCCGACAGGGGTTTTCAGCCCCAGCATTTT
D gene: -; V gene: TRBV7-9; clone size: many; J gene: TRBJ2-7; CDR3 protein: CASRDGSYEQYF; CDR3 DNA: TGTGCCAGCAGGGACGGATCCTACGAGCAGTACTTC
D gene: TRBD1; V gene: TRBV6-4; clone size: few; J gene: TRBJ1-1; CDR3 protein: CASSATGEVGTEAFF; CDR3 DNA: TGTGCCAGCAGTGCAACAGGGGAGGTCGGGACTGAAGCTTTCTTT
D gene: TRBD2; V gene: TRBV9; clone size: few; J gene: TRBJ2-1; CDR3 protein: CASSIAGSVNEQFF; CDR3 DNA: TGTGCCAGCAGCATAGCGGGATCAGTAAATGAGCAGTTCTTC
D gene: -; V gene: TRBV12-3/TRBV12-4; clone size: -; J gene: TRBJ2-5; CDR3 protein: CASSSSGFQETQYF; CDR3 DNA: TGTGCCAGCAGTTCATCAGGCTTTCAGGAGACCCAGTACTTC
D gene: -; V gene: TRBV5-1; clone size: few; J gene: TRBJ1-1; CDR3 protein: CASSWSTPEYTEAFF; CDR3 DNA: TGCGCCAGCAGCTGGTCTACGCCGGAGTACACTGAAGCTTTCTTT
D gene: -; V gene: TRBV7-9; clone size: many; J gene: TRBJ1-1; CDR3 protein: CASSSTGTTEAFF; CDR3 DNA: TGTGCCAGCAGCTCAACAGGGACGACTGAAGCTTTCTTT
D gene: TRBD2; V gene: TRBV7-8; clone size: few; J gene: TRBJ2-4; CDR3 protein: CASSRGLAGDKNIQYF; CDR3 DNA: TGTGCCAGCAGCCGGGGACTAGCGGGGGACAAAAACATTCAGTACTTC
D gene: -; V gene: TRBV27; clone size: few; J gene: TRBJ2-7; CDR3 protein: CASSPSHHRVHEQYF; CDR3 DNA: TGTGCCAGCAGTCCATCTCACCACAGGGTGCACGAGCAGTACTTC
D gene: TRBD2; V gene: TRBV6-1; clone size: -; J gene: TRBJ2-2; CDR3 protein: CASRRREAGELFF; CDR3 DNA: TGTGCCAGCCGCCGACGGGAGGCCGGGGAGCTGTTTTTT
D gene: -; V gene: TRBV3-1; clone size: -; J gene: TRBJ2-5; CDR3 protein: CASSQGAVSQETQYF; CDR3 DNA: TGTGCCAGCAGCCAAGGCGCGGTATCCCAAGAGACCCAGTACTTC
D gene: -; V gene: TRBV20-1; clone size: few; J gene: TRBJ2-1; CDR3 protein: CSAPRGLRYSEQFF; CDR3 DNA: TGCAGTGCCCCCCGAGGGCTTAGGTACAGTGAGCAGTTCTTC
D gene: TRBD2; V gene: TRBV4-3; clone size: -; J gene: TRBJ2-3; CDR3 protein: CASSQERLAATDTQYF; CDR3 DNA: TGCGCCAGCAGCCAAGAAAGACTAGCGGCCACAGATACGCAGTATTTT
D gene: -; V gene: TRBV11-2; clone size: -; J gene: TRBJ2-7; CDR3 protein: CASSGITGMREQYF; CDR3 DNA: TGTGCCAGCAGCGGGATTACAGGGATGAGGGAGCAGTACTTC
D gene: -; V gene: TRBV24-1; clone size: many; J gene: TRBJ2-3; CDR3 protein: CATSDEQGLDTDTQYF; CDR3 DNA: TGTGCCACCAGTGATGAACAGGGCCTCGACACAGATACGCAGTATTTT
D gene: TRBD2; V gene: TRBV5-8; clone size: -; J gene: TRBJ2-1; CDR3 protein: CASSFRGSSYNEQFF; CDR3 DNA: TGTGCCAGCAGCTTCCGCGGGAGCTCCTACAATGAGCAGTTCTTC
D gene: TRBD2; V gene: TRBV20-1; clone size: -; J gene: TRBJ2-7; CDR3 protein: CSATRTSGRVTYEQYF; CDR3 DNA: TGCAGTGCTACACGGACTAGCGGGAGGGTGACCTACGAGCAGTACTTC
D gene: -; V gene: TRBV5-1; clone size: few; J gene: TRBJ2-2; CDR3 protein: CASRPPVPNTGELFF; CDR3 DNA: TGCGCCAGCCGCCCCCCTGTACCAAACACCGGGGAGCTGTTTTTT
D gene: -; V gene: TRBV2; clone size: -; J gene: TRBJ2-2; CDR3 protein: CASPFSQGELFF; CDR3 DNA: TGTGCCAGCCCCTTCAGTCAGGGGGAGCTGTTTTTT
D gene: -; V gene: TRBV6-5; clone size: few; J gene: TRBJ1-1; CDR3 protein: CASFGTEAFF; CDR3 DNA: TGTGCCAGTTTCGGGACTGAAGCTTTCTTT
D gene: -; V gene: TRBV15; clone size: -; J gene: TRBJ2-2; CDR3 protein: CATGLAGNTGELFF; CDR3 DNA: TGTGCCACCGGGTTGGCGGGGAACACCGGGGAGCTGTTTTTT
D gene: -; V gene: TRBV2; clone size: -; J gene: TRBJ1-1; CDR3 protein: CASREWNTEAFF; CDR3 DNA: TGTGCCAGCAGGGAGTGGAACACTGAAGCTTTCTTT
D gene: -; V gene: TRBV7-9; clone size: few; J gene: TRBJ1-1; CDR3 protein: CASGLMGTEAFF; CDR3 DNA: TGTGCCAGCGGGCTCATGGGGACTGAAGCTTTCTTT
D gene: -; V gene: TRBV7-2; clone size: -; J gene: TRBJ2-1; CDR3 protein: CASSFYAGSYNEQFF; CDR3 DNA: TGTGCCAGCAGCTTTTACGCGGGCTCCTACAATGAGCAGTTCTTC
D gene: -; V gene: TRBV4-1; clone size: -; J gene: TRBJ2-2; CDR3 protein: CASSGDFRVAAGELFF; CDR3 DNA: TGCGCCAGCAGCGGGGATTTCAGGGTGGCCGCCGGGGAGCTGTTTTTT
D gene: -; V gene: TRBV25-1; clone size: -; J gene: TRBJ2-4; CDR3 protein: CASSDQLKNIQYF; CDR3 DNA: TGTGCCAGCAGTGATCAGCTCAAAAACATTCAGTACTTC